The rows below give T cell receptor beta chains drawn from one sample of a study of shared clonotypes between healthy human individuals. Sequenced by immunoSEQ multiplex PCR; TCRdb stores in-frame clones only, minus some. The table records around 2,000,000 clones, approximately 94% of them present only once. The specimen sequenced was naive CD8+ T cells sorted from blood. These receptors were collected from a man in his late teens or twenties in good health. The CDR3 runs from the conserved cysteine through the conserved F or W. Fields, in order: CDR3 DNA, CDR3 protein, clone size, V gene, D gene, J gene. D genes are given only for firm matches. Clone size, where shown, is once, few, many, or a class for clones that have expanded.

CDR3 DNA: TGTGCCAGCTCGGGGCAGGGCTATTCACCCCTCCACTTT
CDR3 protein: CASSGQGYSPLHF
clone size: NA
V gene: TRBV2
D gene: NA
J gene: TRBJ1-6

CDR3 DNA: TGCGCCAGCAGCCATTGGACAGGGATTCCCGATACGCAGTATTTT
CDR3 protein: CASSHWTGIPDTQYF
clone size: NA
V gene: TRBV4-3
D gene: TRBD1
J gene: TRBJ2-3

CDR3 DNA: TGTGCCAGCAGCTGGGGGGCCAGACACTCCTACGAGCAGTACTTC
CDR3 protein: CASSWGARHSYEQYF
clone size: NA
V gene: TRBV5-6
D gene: NA
J gene: TRBJ2-7

CDR3 DNA: TGTGCCAGCAGTCCGGGGGGCTACGAGCAGTACTTC
CDR3 protein: CASSPGGYEQYF
clone size: NA
V gene: TRBV6-5
D gene: TRBD2
J gene: TRBJ2-7

CDR3 DNA: TGTGCCAGCAGTCCCCCGGACAGTTTCTATGGCTACACCTTC
CDR3 protein: CASSPPDSFYGYTF
clone size: NA
V gene: TRBV6-6
D gene: NA
J gene: TRBJ1-2

CDR3 DNA: TGTGCCACGGCCGGCGGGACGGGAAACTACAATGAGCAGTTCTTC
CDR3 protein: CATAGGTGNYNEQFF
clone size: NA
V gene: TRBV10-3
D gene: NA
J gene: TRBJ2-1

CDR3 DNA: TGCGCCAGCAGTGAGTCCGGGACTAGCGGAATATTAAATGAGCAGTTCTTC
CDR3 protein: CASSESGTSGILNEQFF
clone size: NA
V gene: TRBV10-2
D gene: TRBD2
J gene: TRBJ2-1

CDR3 DNA: TGCGCCAGCAGCCATCACCCCTCAGCACCGAACACTGAAGCTTTCTTT
CDR3 protein: CASSHHPSAPNTEAFF
clone size: NA
V gene: TRBV4-3
D gene: NA
J gene: TRBJ1-1

CDR3 DNA: TGTGCCTGGAGTAGAGGGGGTTTAGGTCAGCCCCAGCATTTT
CDR3 protein: CAWSRGGLGQPQHF
clone size: NA
V gene: TRBV30
D gene: NA
J gene: TRBJ1-5

CDR3 DNA: TGTGCCAGCAGAAGACAGGGGAACTCTGGAAACACCATATATTTT
CDR3 protein: CASRRQGNSGNTIYF
clone size: NA
V gene: TRBV6-5
D gene: TRBD1
J gene: TRBJ1-3

CDR3 DNA: TGTGCCAGCAGCTGGGACAGGTTAAACTATGGCTACACCTTC
CDR3 protein: CASSWDRLNYGYTF
clone size: NA
V gene: TRBV5-6
D gene: TRBD1
J gene: TRBJ1-2

CDR3 DNA: TGTGCCAGCAGATCAGCGGGAGACTACTACGAGCAGTACTTC
CDR3 protein: CASRSAGDYYEQYF
clone size: NA
V gene: TRBV5-6
D gene: TRBD2
J gene: TRBJ2-7

CDR3 DNA: TGTGCCAGCAGCGTATCTCTAGCGGGGGGGGAAGATACGCAGTATTTT
CDR3 protein: CASSVSLAGGEDTQYF
clone size: NA
V gene: TRBV7-2
D gene: TRBD2
J gene: TRBJ2-3

CDR3 DNA: TGTGCCAGCAGTTACAGGGGGGCCTACGAGCAGTACTTC
CDR3 protein: CASSYRGAYEQYF
clone size: few
V gene: TRBV27
D gene: TRBD1
J gene: TRBJ2-7

CDR3 DNA: TGTGCCAGTAGTACCCAGGGACTAAACGAGCAGTACTTC
CDR3 protein: CASSTQGLNEQYF
clone size: NA
V gene: TRBV19
D gene: TRBD2
J gene: TRBJ2-7

CDR3 DNA: TGTGCCAGCAGCCCGACTACATACGAGCAGTACTTC
CDR3 protein: CASSPTTYEQYF
clone size: NA
V gene: TRBV6-5
D gene: NA
J gene: TRBJ2-7

CDR3 DNA: TGTGCCAGCAGTTACATGGGGGCCACTGAAGCTTTCTTT
CDR3 protein: CASSYMGATEAFF
clone size: NA
V gene: TRBV6-5
D gene: NA
J gene: TRBJ1-1

CDR3 DNA: TGTGCCAGCAGTGACGGATACACAGATACGCAGTATTTT
CDR3 protein: CASSDGYTDTQYF
clone size: NA
V gene: TRBV25-1
D gene: NA
J gene: TRBJ2-3

CDR3 DNA: TGTGCCAGCAGTCCCACAGGTGGCCACTACGAGCAGTACTTC
CDR3 protein: CASSPTGGHYEQYF
clone size: NA
V gene: TRBV27
D gene: NA
J gene: TRBJ2-7

CDR3 DNA: TGTGCCAGCAGTTCCGGGACAGGGGCTTCCTACGAGCAGTACTTC
CDR3 protein: CASSSGTGASYEQYF
clone size: NA
V gene: TRBV28
D gene: TRBD1
J gene: TRBJ2-7

CDR3 DNA: TGTGCCTGGAGGGAAAGAACTAGCGGTTGGTACGAGCAGTACTTC
CDR3 protein: CAWRERTSGWYEQYF
clone size: NA
V gene: TRBV30
D gene: TRBD2
J gene: TRBJ2-7

CDR3 DNA: TGTGCCAGCAGCGTAGGGGGATTAACCTACGAGCAGTACTTC
CDR3 protein: CASSVGGLTYEQYF
clone size: NA
V gene: TRBV9
D gene: NA
J gene: TRBJ2-7

CDR3 DNA: TGTGCCAGCAGTTACCTGGGCCGCTACGAGCAGTACTTC
CDR3 protein: CASSYLGRYEQYF
clone size: once
V gene: TRBV27
D gene: NA
J gene: TRBJ2-7

CDR3 DNA: TGTGCCAGCAGCCCGGGACTAGCGGGAACCTACGAGCAGTACTTC
CDR3 protein: CASSPGLAGTYEQYF
clone size: NA
V gene: TRBV13
D gene: TRBD2
J gene: TRBJ2-7

CDR3 DNA: TGTGCCAGCAGCCCGGGACTAGCGGACACCGGGGAGCTGTTTTTT
CDR3 protein: CASSPGLADTGELFF
clone size: once
V gene: TRBV28
D gene: TRBD2
J gene: TRBJ2-2

CDR3 DNA: TGTGCCAGCAGCGTTTCTGGGGGACAGGGTTACGGTGGCTACACCTTC
CDR3 protein: CASSVSGGQGYGGYTF
clone size: few
V gene: TRBV11-2
D gene: TRBD1
J gene: TRBJ1-2

CDR3 DNA: TGTGCCAGCCAACATAGCGGGAGTTGGACCGGGGAGCTGTTTTTT
CDR3 protein: CASQHSGSWTGELFF
clone size: NA
V gene: TRBV5-6
D gene: TRBD2
J gene: TRBJ2-2

CDR3 DNA: TGCGCCAGCAGTGCGGAGGGGGAAGAGACCCAGTACTTC
CDR3 protein: CASSAEGEETQYF
clone size: NA
V gene: TRBV10-2
D gene: NA
J gene: TRBJ2-5

CDR3 DNA: TGTGCCAGCAGCCCGTCACCGACGGCAGTCACTGAAGCTTTCTTT
CDR3 protein: CASSPSPTAVTEAFF
clone size: NA
V gene: TRBV6-5
D gene: NA
J gene: TRBJ1-1

CDR3 DNA: TGTGCTAGTGGTTTGAGTATAGGGGCGGCTAGTGAGCAGTTCTTC
CDR3 protein: CASGLSIGAASEQFF
clone size: NA
V gene: TRBV12-5
D gene: NA
J gene: TRBJ2-1

CDR3 DNA: TGTGCCAGCAGAGGATACACTGACGGGTACGAGCAGTACTTC
CDR3 protein: CASRGYTDGYEQYF
clone size: NA
V gene: TRBV6-1
D gene: NA
J gene: TRBJ2-7

CDR3 DNA: TGCGCCAGCAGCCAAGAAGGCGGGAGACCCCCCCACTTC
CDR3 protein: CASSQEGGRPPHF
clone size: NA
V gene: TRBV4-1
D gene: TRBD2
J gene: TRBJ2-7

CDR3 DNA: TGCAGCGTTGAGGATGCAGGATTGAACACTGAAGCTTTCTTT
CDR3 protein: CSVEDAGLNTEAFF
clone size: NA
V gene: TRBV29-1
D gene: NA
J gene: TRBJ1-1

CDR3 DNA: TGTGCCAGCAGCGTAGGGGCGGGGGGCGAGCAGTACTTC
CDR3 protein: CASSVGAGGEQYF
clone size: once
V gene: TRBV9
D gene: TRBD2
J gene: TRBJ2-7

CDR3 DNA: TGTGCCAGCAGTTTTAGGCGGGGGTCCCCCTACGAGCAGTACTTC
CDR3 protein: CASSFRRGSPYEQYF
clone size: NA
V gene: TRBV28
D gene: TRBD2
J gene: TRBJ2-7

CDR3 DNA: TGTGCCAGCAGCCCAAGGAAAGCCGTAAACTATGGCTACACCTTC
CDR3 protein: CASSPRKAVNYGYTF
clone size: NA
V gene: TRBV13
D gene: NA
J gene: TRBJ1-2

CDR3 DNA: TGCGCCAGCGGGTTTCGACACGGTTCTAATTCACCCCTCCACTTT
CDR3 protein: CASGFRHGSNSPLHF
clone size: NA
V gene: TRBV4-1
D gene: NA
J gene: TRBJ1-6

CDR3 DNA: TGCGCCAGCAGCCGAGTGGCAGATACGCAGTATTTT
CDR3 protein: CASSRVADTQYF
clone size: NA
V gene: TRBV4-1
D gene: NA
J gene: TRBJ2-3

CDR3 DNA: TGCGCCAGCAGCCAAGCGCCCCGGGGGTACAATGAGCAGTTCTTC
CDR3 protein: CASSQAPRGYNEQFF
clone size: NA
V gene: TRBV4-3
D gene: NA
J gene: TRBJ2-1

CDR3 DNA: TGTGCCAGCAGCTTAGTAACTAGCGGGACAGATACGCAGTATTTT
CDR3 protein: CASSLVTSGTDTQYF
clone size: NA
V gene: TRBV7-9
D gene: TRBD2
J gene: TRBJ2-3

CDR3 DNA: TGTGCCAGCAGCGTTCTTCCAGGCAGCATCTACGAGCAGTACTTC
CDR3 protein: CASSVLPGSIYEQYF
clone size: once
V gene: TRBV9
D gene: NA
J gene: TRBJ2-7

CDR3 DNA: TGTGCCACCCAAGAATGGCTAGCGGCTACCTACGAGCAGTACTTC
CDR3 protein: CATQEWLAATYEQYF
clone size: NA
V gene: TRBV6-1
D gene: TRBD2
J gene: TRBJ2-7

CDR3 DNA: TGTGCCAGCAGTTCGGGGGAGGGGTTGGACGAGCAGTACTTC
CDR3 protein: CASSSGEGLDEQYF
clone size: once
V gene: TRBV7-9
D gene: TRBD2
J gene: TRBJ2-7

CDR3 DNA: TGTGCCAGCGGCCACGGGGGAGAGCAGTACTTC
CDR3 protein: CASGHGGEQYF
clone size: NA
V gene: TRBV27
D gene: NA
J gene: TRBJ2-7

CDR3 DNA: TGTGCCAGCAGCGTAGAAGCGGACAGCCCTTATGGGGGAGCCTACGAGCAGTACTTC
CDR3 protein: CASSVEADSPYGGAYEQYF
clone size: NA
V gene: TRBV9
D gene: NA
J gene: TRBJ2-7

CDR3 DNA: TGCGCCAGCAGCTTGGACGGACAGGGGGCGTACAATGAGCAGTTCTTC
CDR3 protein: CASSLDGQGAYNEQFF
clone size: NA
V gene: TRBV5-1
D gene: TRBD1
J gene: TRBJ2-1

CDR3 DNA: TGTGCCAGCAGTGAACGTAACACGCAGGAGACCCAGTACTTC
CDR3 protein: CASSERNTQETQYF
clone size: NA
V gene: TRBV6-1
D gene: NA
J gene: TRBJ2-5

CDR3 DNA: TGTGCCAGCATGATGCGGGGGCGCGATCCTTGGGAGCAGTACTTC
CDR3 protein: CASMMRGRDPWEQYF
clone size: NA
V gene: TRBV28
D gene: NA
J gene: TRBJ2-7

CDR3 DNA: TGTGCCAGCAGTTCCGTCCCGGGACAGGTGCGGGGCTACACCTTC
CDR3 protein: CASSSVPGQVRGYTF
clone size: NA
V gene: TRBV27
D gene: TRBD1
J gene: TRBJ1-2

CDR3 DNA: TGTGCCATCAGTATTGATTTGGACCTCTACGAGCAGTACTTC
CDR3 protein: CAISIDLDLYEQYF
clone size: NA
V gene: TRBV10-3
D gene: NA
J gene: TRBJ2-7

CDR3 DNA: TGTGCCAGCAGTTACGGATGGATGGTCGATCGCGGCTACACCTTC
CDR3 protein: CASSYGWMVDRGYTF
clone size: NA
V gene: TRBV6-5
D gene: NA
J gene: TRBJ1-2

CDR3 DNA: TGTGCCAGCAGCTTATCGTCAGACAGTACCTACGAGCAGTACTTC
CDR3 protein: CASSLSSDSTYEQYF
clone size: NA
V gene: TRBV7-8
D gene: NA
J gene: TRBJ2-7

CDR3 DNA: TGTGCCAGCAGCTGGCACCGCTCAGAGGAATACGAGCAGTACTTC
CDR3 protein: CASSWHRSEEYEQYF
clone size: NA
V gene: TRBV7-9
D gene: NA
J gene: TRBJ2-7

CDR3 DNA: TGTGCCAGCAGCCGAGAGGGGGCCAATCAGCCCCAGCATTTT
CDR3 protein: CASSREGANQPQHF
clone size: NA
V gene: TRBV6-5
D gene: TRBD1
J gene: TRBJ1-5

CDR3 DNA: TGTGCCAGCAGCCGTCCCTCGGGAGTAGAGGCTGAAAAACTGTTTTTT
CDR3 protein: CASSRPSGVEAEKLFF
clone size: NA
V gene: TRBV11-2
D gene: NA
J gene: TRBJ1-4

CDR3 DNA: TGTGCCAGCAACTCAGGACAGGATCCCTACGAGCAGTACTTC
CDR3 protein: CASNSGQDPYEQYF
clone size: NA
V gene: TRBV7-9
D gene: TRBD1
J gene: TRBJ2-7

CDR3 DNA: TGTGCCAGCGCTCCGATTAGCCCCACAGATACGCAGTATTTT
CDR3 protein: CASAPISPTDTQYF
clone size: NA
V gene: TRBV6-5
D gene: NA
J gene: TRBJ2-3

CDR3 DNA: TGTGCCAGCAGCCATCAGCTTACTGAAGCTTTCTTT
CDR3 protein: CASSHQLTEAFF
clone size: NA
V gene: TRBV13
D gene: NA
J gene: TRBJ1-1

CDR3 DNA: TGTGCCACCAGCAGCACGGGACAGGGAGGCTATGGCTACACCTTC
CDR3 protein: CATSSTGQGGYGYTF
clone size: NA
V gene: TRBV15
D gene: TRBD1
J gene: TRBJ1-2